The clone carrying this T cell receptor beta chain has more than one count but fewer than ten. Antigen: not known. This entry comes from a study of metastatic and nonmetastatic thyroid tumors. About the research overall: The study looked at repertoires side by side in blood and in tumor or nodule tissue from malignant and benign thyroid patients. General study results and limits: When malignant thyroid tumors were compared with benign nodules, TCR beta diversity was reportedly significantly higher in the malignant tumors. This held in both blood and tumor samples.

V was shortened by 5 bases and J by 4 bases, with 27 bases between the two germline ends. CDR3 length: 18 residues. CDR1 and CDR2 (germline): MNHEY, SVGEGT. TCRdb re-called clones from the PCR reads using MiXCR. The data show around 25,000 clones, with roughly 24% seen just once and 6% held by the top ten. All patients reached thyroid surgery having received no treatment beforehand. This sequence was found in a female donor with papillary thyroid cancer or a benign thyroid nodule (not recorded which). Some clones in this sample may be carry-over from other donors' samples. J is TRBJ2-7 and V is TRBV6-2 or TRBV6-3; the D gene is possibly TRBD2 (5 bases). The sequenced sample consisted of blood. The CDR3 here is CASSPHPCVGGESYEQYF. The CDR3 DNA follows: TGTGCCAGCAGTCCACACCCCTGCGTGGGTGGGGAGAGTTACGAGCAGTACTTC.